This T cell receptor (beta chain) is drawn from a study of cytomegalovirus exposure and HLA in healthy donors. Broader study findings: Usually a TCR sequence was rare, but some public TCRs were found in many donors.

The germline V and J ends were trimmed by 1 base and 4 bases, with 12 bases remaining between them. This CDR3 has 15 residues. Germline V gives CDR1 MGHRA, CDR2 YSYEKL. On this clone: What it binds is not known.

The primer mix had 60 Vbeta and 13 Jbeta primers. Some clones are missing from TCRdb's copy, which holds only in-frame ones; the method was immunoSEQ multiplex PCR. Of fewer than 200,000 clones in the sample, about 80% were seen once. The rearrangement joins TRBV4-1 to TRBJ2-3, with a weak D call TRBD1 (5 bases). The TCR was taken from a woman aged 45-59 years in good health and CMV-seronegative. The sample was PBMCs. The CDR3 DNA reads as TGCGCCAGCAGCCAAGCAGGGCTAGGGTCAGATACGCAGTATTTT. Its translation: CASSQAGLGSDTQYF.